These 7 T cell receptor beta chains came from one sample sequenced in a study of Graves' ophthalmopathy and Graves' hyperthyroidism. RNA transcripts were the template, and TCR beta CDR3 regions were amplified from them. Second-round multiplex PCR followed a first-round RT-PCR using HTBI primers. TCRdb analysed the multiplex PCR reads with MiXCR anew, one entry per CDR3 protein. The profile shows 260,000 or so distinct CDR3 sequences, 45% of them singletons. Sequencing was carried out using peripheral blood. The source of these receptors is an adult man with Graves' ophthalmopathy.

This sequence joins TRBV7-9 and TRBJ2-3; 10 bases map to TRBD2. This CDR3 has 18 amino acids. V dropped 4 bases and J dropped 5; count of bases not matched to a gene: 15. Germline loops: CDR1 SEHNR, CDR2 FQNEAQ (reference sequence). In DNA, the CDR3 is TGTGCCAGCAGCTCCTCCTCCAGCGGGGGGGCCGATGTAGATACGCAGTATTTT. It encodes CASSSSSSGGADVDTQYF.

This chain connects TRBV2 to TRBJ1-1; unclear D gene. V was pared by 6 bases and J by 7 bases, with 12 bases between. The CDR3 sequence is 12 residues long. In germline, CDR1 is SNHLY, CDR2 FYNNEI. The DNA of the CDR3 is TGTGCCAGCAGCGCCGGTGTGGGTGAAGCTTTCTTT. Amino acids: CASSAGVGEAFF.

The rearrangement joins TRBV24-1 to TRBJ1-1, with D hard to call. This CDR3 is 13 amino acids long. Deletions cut 3 bases from V and 2 bases from J, with 6 bases between. Germline V CDR1 and CDR2: KGHDR, SFDVKD. CDR3 coding DNA: TGTGCCACCAGTGATGCCTTAAACACTGAAGCTTTCTTT. It specifies CATSDALNTEAFF.

This clonotype was counted ten times or more. The chain links TRBV20-1 to TRBJ1-3; D may be TRBD1 (6 bases). The germline CDR1 and CDR2 sequences are DFQATT and SNEGSKA (reference sequence). With 7 bases removed from V and 4 bases from J, the gap between germline ends came to 26 bases. CDR3 length: 17 residues. CDR3 coding DNA: TGCAGTGTCGGAGGCAAACCCCTAACCGGACAGGGAAACACCATATATTTT. Translated: CSVGGKPLTGQGNTIYF.

This clonotype was observed a few times. V is TRBV9 and J is TRBJ1-1; D might be TRBD1 (6 bases). The length of the CDR3 is 15 residues. Germline V gene lookup returns CDR1 SGDLS and CDR2 YYNGEE. The V end lost 0 bases, the J end lost 5 bases, and 14 bases lay between the germline ends. CDR3 nucleotides: TGTGCCAGCAGCGTAGGGGGGCGGGCAGGGACTGAAGCTTTCTTT. Residues: CASSVGGRAGTEAFF.

The rearrangement uses TRBV7-9 and TRBJ2-7; tentatively, D is TRBD2 (5 bases). The length of the CDR3 is 16 residues. Germline V gene lookup returns CDR1 SEHNR and CDR2 FQNEAQ (reference sequence). V lost 5 bases to trimming and J lost 1 base, with 18 bases between them. CDR3 protein: CASSQAGGQRSYEQYF. As DNA, the CDR3 is TGTGCCAGCAGCCAAGCAGGCGGGCAGCGATCCTACGAGCAGTACTTC.

This chain connects TRBV24-1 to TRBJ1-5; TRBD1 agrees at 9 bases. The V and J ends lost 3 bases and 1 base, in that order; junction bases with no gene match: 3. The germline CDR1 and CDR2 sequences are KGHDR and SFDVKD. This CDR3 comprises 16 residues. The CDR3 is CATSDRTGESNQPQHF. The CDR3 DNA reads TGTGCCACCAGTGATAGGACAGGGGAAAGCAATCAGCCCCAGCATTTT.